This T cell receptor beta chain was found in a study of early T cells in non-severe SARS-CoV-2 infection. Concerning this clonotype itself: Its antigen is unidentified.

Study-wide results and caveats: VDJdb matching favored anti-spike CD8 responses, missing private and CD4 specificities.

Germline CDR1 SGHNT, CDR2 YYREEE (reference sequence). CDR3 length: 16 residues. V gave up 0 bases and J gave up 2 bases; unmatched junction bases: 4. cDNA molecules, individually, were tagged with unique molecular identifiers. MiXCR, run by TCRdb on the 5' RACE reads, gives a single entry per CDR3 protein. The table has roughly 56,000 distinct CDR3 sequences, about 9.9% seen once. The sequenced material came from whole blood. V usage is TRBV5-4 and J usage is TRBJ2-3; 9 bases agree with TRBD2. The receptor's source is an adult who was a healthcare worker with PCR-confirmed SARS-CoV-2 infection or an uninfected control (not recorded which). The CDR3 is CASSLAASGVTDTQYF. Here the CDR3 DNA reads TGTGCCAGCAGCTTGGCGGCTAGCGGGGTCACAGATACGCAGTATTTT. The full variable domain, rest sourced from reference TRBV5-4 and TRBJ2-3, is ETGVTQSPTHLIKTRGQQVTLRCSSQSGHNTVSWYQQALGQGPQFIFQYYREEENGRGNFPPRFSGLQFPNYSSELNVNALELDDSALYLCASSLAASGVTDTQYFGPGTRLTVL.